This TCR beta chain was profiled in a study of blood T cell repertoires in COVID-19. Study in general: The origin of the acute and convalescent COVID-19 samples was the United States, Italy and Spain. From T cells, B-cell-depleted T cells, or PBMCs came the material, which was cDNA or gDNA.

Germline values: CDR1 LGHDT, CDR2 YNNKEL (reference sequence). The length of the CDR3 is 18 residues. The J segment lost 4 bases and the V segment lost 2 bases, leaving 13 bases of the junction unmatched. In the study's own analysis: By means of reference gene primer amplification, nucleated cell counts were estimated. Only in-frame clones appear in the TCRdb table, and some are missing; sequencing was by immunoSEQ multiplex PCR. That table furnishes V, J and clone size, whereas the DNA furnished D and trimming. This sample yields roughly 150,000 clones, of which over 75% are seen a single time; approximately 11% belongs to the top ten.

The clonotype was recovered from a man between 60 and 70 years old with active or convalescent COVID-19. The sequencing input was peripheral blood. The V gene is TRBV3-1 (or the pseudogene TRBV3-2), the J gene TRBJ2-7; 11 positions agree with TRBD2. CDR3 amino acids: CASSQPLAGGPLGYEQYF. DNA for the CDR3: TGTGCCAGCAGCCAACCCCTAGCGGGGGGCCCACTTGGTTACGAGCAGTACTTC.